This T cell receptor (beta chain) was sequenced for a study of blood T cell repertoires in COVID-19. Study details: COVID-19 samples collected from the United States, Italy and Spain covered acute and convalescent phases.

Profiled with immunoSEQ multiplex PCR; TCRdb holds only in-frame clones, not every one. The table records some 510,000 clones, 88% of them present only once. The study drew participants aged roughly 18 to 95 years from around 24 US areas. Cohorts were based on clinical histories the participants reported. Recovered status in Cohort 3 required two negative PCRs, clearance, or symptom resolution. Per the germline V gene, CDR1 is DFQATT and CDR2 is SNEGSKA (reference sequence). This CDR3 spans 15 amino acids. The ends were cut back, 3 bases at V and 1 base at J, with 15 bases in the middle. This sequence was found in a middle-aged woman who had recovered from COVID-19. Sequencing was performed on PBMCs or T cells enriched from blood (not recorded which). V is TRBV20-1 and J is TRBJ1-1, with D perhaps TRBD1 (5 bases). The CDR3 sequence: CSASLSGGRNTEAFF. The CDR3 DNA reads TGCAGTGCTAGTTTGTCCGGGGGGAGGAACACTGAAGCTTTCTTT.